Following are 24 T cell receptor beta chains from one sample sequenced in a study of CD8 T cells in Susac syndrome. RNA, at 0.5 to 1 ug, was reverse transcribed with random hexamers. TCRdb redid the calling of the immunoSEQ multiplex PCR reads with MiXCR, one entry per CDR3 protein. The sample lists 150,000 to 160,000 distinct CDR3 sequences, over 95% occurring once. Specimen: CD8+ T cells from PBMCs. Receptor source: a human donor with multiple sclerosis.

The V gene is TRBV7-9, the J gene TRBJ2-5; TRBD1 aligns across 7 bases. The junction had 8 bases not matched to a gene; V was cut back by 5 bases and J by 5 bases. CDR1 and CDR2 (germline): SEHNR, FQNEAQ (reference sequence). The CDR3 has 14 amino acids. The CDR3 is CASSTPTGEETQYF. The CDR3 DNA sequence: TGTGCCAGCAGCACTCCCACAGGGGAGGAGACCCAGTACTTC.

CDR3 sequence reads: CASSLAGFSYEQYF. CDR3 nucleotides: TGCGCCAGCAGCTTGGCAGGTTTCTCCTACGAGCAGTACTTC. The rearrangement links TRBV5-1 to TRBJ2-7; no clear D gene. This CDR3 spans 14 amino acids. Trimming took off 0 bases at V and 0 bases at J, with 7 bases between the two ends. Germline V lookup: CDR1 SGHRS, CDR2 YFSETQ.

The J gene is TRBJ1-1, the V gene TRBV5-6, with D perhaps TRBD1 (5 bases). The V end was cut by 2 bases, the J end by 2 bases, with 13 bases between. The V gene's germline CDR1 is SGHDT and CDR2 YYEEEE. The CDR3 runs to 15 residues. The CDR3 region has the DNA TGTGCCAGCAGCTTCGCTCCAGGGAGAAACACTGAAGCTTTCTTT. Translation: CASSFAPGRNTEAFF.

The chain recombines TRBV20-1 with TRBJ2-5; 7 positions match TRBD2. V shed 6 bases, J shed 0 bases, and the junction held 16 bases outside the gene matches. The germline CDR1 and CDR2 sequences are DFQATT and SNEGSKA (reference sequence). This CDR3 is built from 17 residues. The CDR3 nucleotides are TGCAGTGCCCCGGGGAGGGCGCAGTTTTTCTACCAAGAGACCCAGTACTTC. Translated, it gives CSAPGRAQFFYQETQYF.

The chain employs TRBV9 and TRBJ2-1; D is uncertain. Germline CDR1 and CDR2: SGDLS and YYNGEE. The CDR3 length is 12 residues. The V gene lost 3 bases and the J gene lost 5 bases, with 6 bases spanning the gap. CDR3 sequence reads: CASSDRHNEQFF. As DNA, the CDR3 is TGTGCCAGCAGCGATAGGCACAATGAGCAGTTCTTC.

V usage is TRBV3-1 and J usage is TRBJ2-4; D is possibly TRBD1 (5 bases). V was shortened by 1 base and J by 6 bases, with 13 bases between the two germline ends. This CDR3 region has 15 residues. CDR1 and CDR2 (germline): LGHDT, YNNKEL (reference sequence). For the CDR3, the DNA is TGTGCCAGCAGCCAAGGCGACAGCTGGGGAAACATTCAGTACTTC. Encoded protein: CASSQGDSWGNIQYF.

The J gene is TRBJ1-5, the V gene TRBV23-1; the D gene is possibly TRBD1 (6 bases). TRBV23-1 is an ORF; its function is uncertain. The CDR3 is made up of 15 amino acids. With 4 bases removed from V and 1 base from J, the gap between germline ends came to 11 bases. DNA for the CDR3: TGCGCCAGCAGTCCGGCGACAGGCAGCAATCAGCCCCAGCATTTT. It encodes CASSPATGSNQPQHF.

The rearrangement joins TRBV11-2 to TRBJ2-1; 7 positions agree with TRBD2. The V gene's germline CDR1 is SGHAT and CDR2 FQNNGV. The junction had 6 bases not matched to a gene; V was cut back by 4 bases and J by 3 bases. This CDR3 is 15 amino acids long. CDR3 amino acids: CASSSTGLNYNEQFF. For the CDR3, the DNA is TGTGCCAGCAGCTCGACGGGACTAAACTACAATGAGCAGTTCTTC.

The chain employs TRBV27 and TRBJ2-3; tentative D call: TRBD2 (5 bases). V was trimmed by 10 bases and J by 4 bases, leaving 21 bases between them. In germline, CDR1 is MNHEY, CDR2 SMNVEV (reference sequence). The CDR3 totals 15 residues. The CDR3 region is CAIQRGNLDPDTQYF. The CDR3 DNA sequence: TGTGCCATACAAAGAGGGAACCTCGATCCAGATACGCAGTATTTT.

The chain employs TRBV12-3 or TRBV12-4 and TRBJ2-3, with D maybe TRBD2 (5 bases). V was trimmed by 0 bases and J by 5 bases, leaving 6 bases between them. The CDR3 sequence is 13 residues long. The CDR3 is CASSLAGKDTQYF. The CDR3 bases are TGTGCCAGCAGTTTAGCCGGGAAAGATACGCAGTATTTT.

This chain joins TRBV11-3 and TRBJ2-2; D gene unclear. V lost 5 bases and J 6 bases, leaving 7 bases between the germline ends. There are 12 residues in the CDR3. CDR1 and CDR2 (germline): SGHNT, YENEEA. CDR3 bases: TGTGCCAGCAGCCGCGCGCCCGGGGAGCTGTTTTTT. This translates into CASSRAPGELFF. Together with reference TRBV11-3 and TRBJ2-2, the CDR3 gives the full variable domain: EAGVVQSPRYKIIEKKQPVAFWCNPISGHNTLYWYLQNLGQGPELLIRYENEEAVDDSQLPKDRFSAERLKGVDSTLKIQPAELGDSAVYLCASSRAPGELFFGEGSRLTVL.

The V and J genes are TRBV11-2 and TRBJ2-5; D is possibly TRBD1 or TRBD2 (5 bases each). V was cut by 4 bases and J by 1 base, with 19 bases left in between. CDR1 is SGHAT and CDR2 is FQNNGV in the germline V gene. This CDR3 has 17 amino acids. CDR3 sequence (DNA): TGTGCCAGCAGCTCGGGTCGGGACCGACTCTTCCAAGAGACCCAGTACTTC. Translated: CASSSGRDRLFQETQYF.

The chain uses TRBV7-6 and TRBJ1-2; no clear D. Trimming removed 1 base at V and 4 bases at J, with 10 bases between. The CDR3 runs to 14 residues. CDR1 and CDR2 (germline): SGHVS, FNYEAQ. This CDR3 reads CASSLEAGLYGYTF. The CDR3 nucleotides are TGTGCCAGCAGCTTAGAGGCAGGCCTCTATGGCTACACCTTC.

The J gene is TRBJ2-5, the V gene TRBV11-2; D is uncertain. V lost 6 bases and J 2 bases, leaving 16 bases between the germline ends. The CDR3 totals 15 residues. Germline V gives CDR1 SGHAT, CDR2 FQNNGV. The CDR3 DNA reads TGTGCCAGCAGTATCGCCTTCGCTCCACAAGAGACCCAGTACTTC. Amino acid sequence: CASSIAFAPQETQYF. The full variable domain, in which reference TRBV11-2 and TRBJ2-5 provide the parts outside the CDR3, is EAGVAQSPRYKIIEKRQSVAFWCNPISGHATLYWYQQILGQGPKLLIQFQNNGVVDDSQLPKDRFSAERLKGVDSTLKIQPAKLEDSAVYLCASSIAFAPQETQYFGPGTRLLVL.

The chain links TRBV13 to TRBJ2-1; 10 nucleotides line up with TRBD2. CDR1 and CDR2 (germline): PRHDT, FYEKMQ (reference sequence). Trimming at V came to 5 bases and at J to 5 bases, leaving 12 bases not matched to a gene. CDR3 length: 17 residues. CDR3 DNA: TGTGCCAGCAGCGGACGGGCTAGCGGGGGCCTGCACAATGAGCAGTTCTTC. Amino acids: CASSGRASGGLHNEQFF.

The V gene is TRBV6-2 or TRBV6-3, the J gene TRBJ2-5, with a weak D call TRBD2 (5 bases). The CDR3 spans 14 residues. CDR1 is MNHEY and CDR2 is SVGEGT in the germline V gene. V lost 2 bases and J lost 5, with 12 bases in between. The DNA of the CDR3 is TGTGCCAGCAGTTACGCCGGACCGGGGGAGACCCAGTACTTC. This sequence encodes CASSYAGPGETQYF.

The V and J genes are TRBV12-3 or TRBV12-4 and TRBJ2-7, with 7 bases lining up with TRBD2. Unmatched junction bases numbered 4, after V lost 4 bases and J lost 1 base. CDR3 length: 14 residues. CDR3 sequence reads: CASSYGGMSYEQYV. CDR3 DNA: TGTGCCAGCAGTTACGGGGGGATGTCCTACGAGCAGTACGTC.

The CDR3 loop is CASSLRGDEQFF. Written as DNA, the CDR3 is TGTGCCAGCAGTTTACGTGGGGATGAGCAGTTCTTC. This chain joins TRBV27 and TRBJ2-1; unclear D gene. V gave up 2 bases and J gave up 8 bases, with 7 bases separating them. Per the germline V gene, CDR1 is MNHEY and CDR2 is SMNVEV (reference sequence). The CDR3 is 12 residues long.

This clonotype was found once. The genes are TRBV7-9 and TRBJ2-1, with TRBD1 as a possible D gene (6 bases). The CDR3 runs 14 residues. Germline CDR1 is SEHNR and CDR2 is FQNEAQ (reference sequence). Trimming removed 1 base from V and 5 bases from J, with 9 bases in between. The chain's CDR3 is CASSLVRGDNEQFF. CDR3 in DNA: TGTGCCAGCAGCTTAGTCAGGGGAGACAATGAGCAGTTCTTC.

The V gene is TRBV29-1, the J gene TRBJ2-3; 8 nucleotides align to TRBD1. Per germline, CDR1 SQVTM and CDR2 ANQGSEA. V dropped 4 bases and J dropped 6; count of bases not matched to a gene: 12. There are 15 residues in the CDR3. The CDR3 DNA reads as TGCAGCGTTGCCAGGGGGCTTTTTGGGGGCGATACGCAGTATTTT. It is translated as CSVARGLFGGDTQYF.

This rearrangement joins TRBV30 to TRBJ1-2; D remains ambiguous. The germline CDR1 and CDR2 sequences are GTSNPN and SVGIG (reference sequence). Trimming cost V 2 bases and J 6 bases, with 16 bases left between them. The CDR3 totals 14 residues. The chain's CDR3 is CAWSYSAAGDGYTF. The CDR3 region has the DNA TGTGCCTGGAGTTATTCTGCAGCCGGAGATGGCTACACCTTC.

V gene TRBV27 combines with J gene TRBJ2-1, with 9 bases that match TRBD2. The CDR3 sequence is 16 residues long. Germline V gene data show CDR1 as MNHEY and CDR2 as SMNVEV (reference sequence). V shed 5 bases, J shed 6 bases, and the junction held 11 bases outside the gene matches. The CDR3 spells CASSLSPGTSSNEQFF. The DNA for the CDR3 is TGTGCCAGCAGTCTCTCCCCCGGGACTAGCAGCAATGAGCAGTTCTTC.

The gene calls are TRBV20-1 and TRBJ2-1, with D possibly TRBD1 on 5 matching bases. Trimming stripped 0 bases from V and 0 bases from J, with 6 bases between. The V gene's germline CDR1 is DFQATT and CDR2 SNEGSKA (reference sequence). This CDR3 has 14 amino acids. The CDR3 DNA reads TGCAGTGCTAGAGACAGGGTCTCCTACAATGAGCAGTTCTTC. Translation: CSARDRVSYNEQFF.

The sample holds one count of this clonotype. In DNA form, the CDR3 reads TGCAGTGCTAGAGGGGGGGTAGACTATGGCTACACCTTC. Protein: CSARGGVDYGYTF. The chain joins TRBV20-1 to TRBJ1-2; D is perhaps TRBD1 (5 bases). CDR3 length: 13 residues. In germline, CDR1 is DFQATT, CDR2 SNEGSKA (reference sequence). V lost 1 base, J lost 3 bases, and 9 bases lay in between.